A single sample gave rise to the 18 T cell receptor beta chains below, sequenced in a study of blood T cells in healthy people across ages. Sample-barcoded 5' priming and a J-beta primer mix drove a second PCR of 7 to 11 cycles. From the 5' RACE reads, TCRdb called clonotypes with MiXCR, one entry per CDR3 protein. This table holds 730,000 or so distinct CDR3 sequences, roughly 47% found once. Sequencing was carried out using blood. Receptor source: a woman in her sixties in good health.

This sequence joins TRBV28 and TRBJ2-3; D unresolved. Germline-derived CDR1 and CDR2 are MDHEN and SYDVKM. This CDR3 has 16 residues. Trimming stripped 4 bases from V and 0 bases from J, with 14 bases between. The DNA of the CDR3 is TGTGCCAGCAGTTCCTGGGGTGGAGCTAGCACAGATACGCAGTATTTT. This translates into CASSSWGGASTDTQYF. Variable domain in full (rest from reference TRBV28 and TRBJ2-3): DVKVTQSSRYLVKRTGEKVFLECVQDMDHENMFWYRQDPGLGLRLIYFSYDVKMKEKGDIPEGYSVSREKKERFSLILESASTNQTSMYLCASSSWGGASTDTQYFGPGTRLTVL.

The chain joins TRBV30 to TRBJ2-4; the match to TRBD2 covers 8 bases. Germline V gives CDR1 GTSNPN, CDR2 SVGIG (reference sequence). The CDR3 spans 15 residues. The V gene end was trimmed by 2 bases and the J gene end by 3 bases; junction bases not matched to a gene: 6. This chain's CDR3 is CAWSPPGGDKNIQYF. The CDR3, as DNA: TGTGCCTGGAGTCCCCCGGGAGGGGACAAAAACATTCAGTACTTC.

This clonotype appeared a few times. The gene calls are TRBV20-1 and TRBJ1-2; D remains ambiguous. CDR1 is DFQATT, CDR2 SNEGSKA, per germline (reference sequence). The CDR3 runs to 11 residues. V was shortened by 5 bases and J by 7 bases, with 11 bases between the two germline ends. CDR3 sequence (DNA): TGCAGTGCTCTTCCGGTGGGTGGCTACACCTTC. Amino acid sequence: CSALPVGGYTF.

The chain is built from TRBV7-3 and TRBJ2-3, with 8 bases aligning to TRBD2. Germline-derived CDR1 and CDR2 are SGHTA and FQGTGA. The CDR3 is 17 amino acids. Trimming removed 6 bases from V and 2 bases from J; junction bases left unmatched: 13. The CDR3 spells CASSYHSGGRVTDTQYF. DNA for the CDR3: TGTGCCAGCAGTTATCATTCGGGGGGGCGAGTCACAGATACGCAGTATTTT.

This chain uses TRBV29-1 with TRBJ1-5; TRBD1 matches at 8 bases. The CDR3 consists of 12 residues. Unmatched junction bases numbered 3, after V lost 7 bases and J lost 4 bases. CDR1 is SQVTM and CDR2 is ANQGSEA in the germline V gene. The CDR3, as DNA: TGCAGCGCAGGGGGCTTTAATCAGCCCCAGCATTTT. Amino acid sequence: CSAGGFNQPQHF.

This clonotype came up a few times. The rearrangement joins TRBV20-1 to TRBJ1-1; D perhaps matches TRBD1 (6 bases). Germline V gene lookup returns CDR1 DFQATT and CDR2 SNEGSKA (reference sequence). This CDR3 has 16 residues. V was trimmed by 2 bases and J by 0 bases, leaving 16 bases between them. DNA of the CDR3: TGCAGTGCTAGAACGGGCCCGGCAGGGGTGAACACTGAAGCTTTCTTT. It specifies CSARTGPAGVNTEAFF.

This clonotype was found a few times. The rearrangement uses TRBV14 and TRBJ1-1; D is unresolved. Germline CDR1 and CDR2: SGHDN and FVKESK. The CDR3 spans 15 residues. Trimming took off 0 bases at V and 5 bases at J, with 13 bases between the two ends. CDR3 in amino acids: CASSQDVGLNTEAFF. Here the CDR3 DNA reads TGTGCCAGCAGCCAAGATGTAGGGCTTAATACTGAAGCTTTCTTT.

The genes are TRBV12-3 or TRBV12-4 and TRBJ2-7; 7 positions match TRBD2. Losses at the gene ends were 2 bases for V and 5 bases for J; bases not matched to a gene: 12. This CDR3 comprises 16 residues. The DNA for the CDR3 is TGTGCCAGCAGTTTAATCTCGGGCGGGGGTAGGAACGAGCAGTACTTC. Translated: CASSLISGGGRNEQYF.

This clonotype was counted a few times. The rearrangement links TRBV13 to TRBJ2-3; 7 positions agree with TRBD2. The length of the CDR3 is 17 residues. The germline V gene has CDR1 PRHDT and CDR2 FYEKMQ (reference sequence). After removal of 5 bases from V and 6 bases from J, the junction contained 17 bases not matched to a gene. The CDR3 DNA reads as TGTGCCAGCAGCCACAAGGGAGGGGTGAGGGGTACGGATACGCAGTATTTT. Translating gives CASSHKGGVRGTDTQYF.

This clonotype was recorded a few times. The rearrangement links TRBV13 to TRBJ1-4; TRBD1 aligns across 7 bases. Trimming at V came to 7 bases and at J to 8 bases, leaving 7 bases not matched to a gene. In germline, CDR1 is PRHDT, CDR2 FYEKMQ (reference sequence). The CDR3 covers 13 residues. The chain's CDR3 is CASNSGGREKLFF. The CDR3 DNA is TGTGCCAGCAACTCAGGGGGACGGGAAAAACTGTTTTTT.

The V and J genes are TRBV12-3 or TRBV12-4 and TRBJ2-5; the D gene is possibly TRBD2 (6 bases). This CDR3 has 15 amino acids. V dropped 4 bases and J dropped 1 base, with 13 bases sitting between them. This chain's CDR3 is CASSWGLRGQETQYF. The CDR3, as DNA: TGTGCCAGCAGTTGGGGACTCCGGGGCCAAGAGACCCAGTACTTC.

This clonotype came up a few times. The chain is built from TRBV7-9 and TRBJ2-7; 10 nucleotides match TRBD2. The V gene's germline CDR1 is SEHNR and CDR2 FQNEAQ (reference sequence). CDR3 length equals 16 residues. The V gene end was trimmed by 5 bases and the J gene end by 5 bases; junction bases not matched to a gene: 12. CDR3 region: CASSLPQREGRNEQYF. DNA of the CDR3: TGTGCCAGCAGCCTCCCTCAGCGGGAGGGCCGAAACGAGCAGTACTTC.

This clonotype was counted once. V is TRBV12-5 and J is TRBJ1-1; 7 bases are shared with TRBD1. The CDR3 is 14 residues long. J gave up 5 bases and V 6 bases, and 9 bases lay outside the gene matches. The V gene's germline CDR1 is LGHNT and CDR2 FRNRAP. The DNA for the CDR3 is TGTGCTAGTGGACTTACAGGGGCTCATACTGAAGCTTTCTTT. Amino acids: CASGLTGAHTEAFF.

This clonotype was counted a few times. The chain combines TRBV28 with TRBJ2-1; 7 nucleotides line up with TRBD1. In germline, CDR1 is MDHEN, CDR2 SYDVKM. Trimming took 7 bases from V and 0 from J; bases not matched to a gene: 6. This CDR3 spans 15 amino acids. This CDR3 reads CASIETGLSYNEQFF. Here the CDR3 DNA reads TGTGCCAGCATAGAGACAGGGCTCTCCTACAATGAGCAGTTCTTC. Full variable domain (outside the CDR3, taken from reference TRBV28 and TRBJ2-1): DVKVTQSSRYLVKRTGEKVFLECVQDMDHENMFWYRQDPGLGLRLIYFSYDVKMKEKGDIPEGYSVSREKKERFSLILESASTNQTSMYLCASIETGLSYNEQFFGPGTRLTVL.

The DNA for the CDR3 is TGTGCTAGTGGTTTGGTACCCTGGCAGGGCCAAGAGGTAGGGTACCAAGAGACCCAGTACTTC. Translation: CASGLVPWQGQEVGYQETQYF. This chain uses TRBV12-5 with TRBJ2-5; D might be TRBD1 (5 bases). This CDR3 spans 21 amino acids. Germline assignment: CDR1 LGHNT and CDR2 FRNRAP. Trimming left V 0 bases short and J 0 bases short, with 26 bases between.

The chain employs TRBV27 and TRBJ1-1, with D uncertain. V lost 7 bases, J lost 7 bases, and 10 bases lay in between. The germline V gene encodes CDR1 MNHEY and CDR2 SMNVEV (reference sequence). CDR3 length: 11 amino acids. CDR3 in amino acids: CASIQEHEAFF. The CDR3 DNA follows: TGTGCCAGCATCCAGGAACATGAAGCTTTCTTT.

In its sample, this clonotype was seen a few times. The CDR3 reads CASSQDKGGGREQFF. CDR3 bases: TGTGCCAGCAGCCAAGATAAAGGGGGCGGACGAGAGCAGTTCTTC. This chain joins TRBV4-2 and TRBJ2-1; TRBD1 matches 7 bases. Looked up from germline, CDR1 is LGHNA and CDR2 is YNFKEQ. The CDR3 totals 15 residues. The V and J ends lost 0 bases and 10 bases, in that order; junction bases with no gene match: 9.

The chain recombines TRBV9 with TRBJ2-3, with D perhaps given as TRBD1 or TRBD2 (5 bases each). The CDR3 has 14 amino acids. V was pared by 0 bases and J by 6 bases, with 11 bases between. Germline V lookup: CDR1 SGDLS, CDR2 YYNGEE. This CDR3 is CASSVVSREDTQYF. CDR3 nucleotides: TGTGCCAGCAGCGTAGTTTCCAGGGAGGATACGCAGTATTTT. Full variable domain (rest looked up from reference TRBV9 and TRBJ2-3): DSGVTQTPKHLITATGQRVTLRCSPRSGDLSVYWYQQSLDQGLQFLIQYYNGEERAKGNILERFSAQQFPDLHSELNLSSLELGDSALYFCASSVVSREDTQYFGPGTRLTVL.